This T cell receptor beta chain was observed in a study of glioma-infiltrating T cells. Study results and limitations: Gliomas, especially low-grade, showed above-expected tissue-blood divergence; non-neoplastic patients showed below. Very few CDR3 sequences were shared between tissue and blood.

Many counts were recorded for this clonotype. Antigen: not known. V was trimmed by 0 bases and J by 3 bases, leaving 5 bases between them. This CDR3 comprises 13 residues. CDR1 SGHTA and CDR2 FQGTGA come from the germline V gene. Amplification of TCR alpha and beta CDR3 regions from RNA used iRepertoire nested multiplex PCR. For one-step reverse transcription and amplification, about 90-400 ng of tissue mRNA or PBMC total RNA was used. TCRdb re-derived calls from the multiplex PCR reads in MiXCR, one entry per CDR3 protein. This table has some 130,000 distinct CDR3 sequences, roughly a quarter appearing once.

This receptor was obtained from a human donor with low-grade glioma or glioblastoma, undergoing nonglioma brain surgery, or in good health (not recorded which). Sequenced sample: glioma tissue, nonneoplastic brain tissue, or PBMCs (not recorded which). V is TRBV7-3 and J is TRBJ1-1; no definite D call. The DNA for the CDR3 is TGTGCCAGCAGCTTAACGAGGTACACTGAAGCTTTCTTT. Its translation is CASSLTRYTEAFF.